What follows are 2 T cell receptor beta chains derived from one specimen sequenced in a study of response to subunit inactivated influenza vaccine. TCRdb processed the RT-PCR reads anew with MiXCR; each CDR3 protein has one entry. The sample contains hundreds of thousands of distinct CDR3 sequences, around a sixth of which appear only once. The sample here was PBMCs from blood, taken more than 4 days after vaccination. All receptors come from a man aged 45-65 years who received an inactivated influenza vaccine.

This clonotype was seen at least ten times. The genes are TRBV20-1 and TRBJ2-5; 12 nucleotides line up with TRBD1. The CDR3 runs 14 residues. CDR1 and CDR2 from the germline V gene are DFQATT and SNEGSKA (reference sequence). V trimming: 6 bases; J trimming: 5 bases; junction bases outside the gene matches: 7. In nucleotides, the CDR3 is TGCAGTGCCCGGGACAGGGGGCGGTTGGAGACCCAGTACTTC. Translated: CSARDRGRLETQYF.

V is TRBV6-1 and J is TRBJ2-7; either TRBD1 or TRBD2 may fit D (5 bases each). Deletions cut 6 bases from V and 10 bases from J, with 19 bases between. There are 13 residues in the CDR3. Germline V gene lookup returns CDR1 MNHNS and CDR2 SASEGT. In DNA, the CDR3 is TGTGCCAGCAGACAAACCGGGACCTCCACCCAGTACTTC. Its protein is CASRQTGTSTQYF.